The next 29 T cell receptor beta chains were all read from a single sample in a study of blood T cell repertoires in COVID-19 (dated by TCRdb to the early 2020s). To prepare the library, the immunoSEQ multiplex PCR assay was applied. As stored in TCRdb, this immuneACCESS dataset retains in-frame rearrangements with V and J assigned. A fraction of the clones does not appear; measured against another copy, unresolved V genes explain less than half of the discrepancy, and the remainder lacks a known reason. The sample records some 230,000 clones, more than 75% of which are singletons. Of the sample, around 8% falls within the top ten clones. The sequenced sample was peripheral blood. The receptor source for this set is an elderly woman with COVID-19, enrolled during active disease.

This clone was detected once. The chain uses TRBV7-8 and TRBJ1-5, with 9 bases identical to TRBD1. Germline trimming cut 3 bases from V and 4 bases from J; bases unmatched to any gene: 4. Looked up from germline, CDR1 is SGHVS and CDR2 is FQNEAQ. CDR3 length: 15 residues. CDR3 region: CASSFGTGMNQPQHF. CDR3 in DNA: TGTGCCAGCAGCTTTGGGACAGGGATGAATCAGCCCCAGCATTTT.

This clone was detected only once. Different DNA sequences within this sample yield the same CDR3. The chain couples TRBV5-1 to TRBJ1-1; 8 positions agree with TRBD1. The CDR3 is 14 residues long. Germline V gene data show CDR1 as SGHRS and CDR2 as YFSETQ. V lost 2 bases and J lost 3; bases outside the gene matches: 3. CDR3 in DNA: TGCGCCAGCAGCTTACAGGGGGAGGACACTGAAGCTTTCTTT. This gives the protein CASSLQGEDTEAFF.

V is TRBV4-1 and J is TRBJ1-4, with 9 bases identical to TRBD1. The CDR3 is made up of 16 amino acids. J was trimmed by 10 bases and V by 1 base; bases with no gene match: 10. Germline V gene sequence: CDR1 MGHRA, CDR2 YSYEKL. The CDR3 coding sequence is TGCGCCAGCAGCCAAGTATCTGGACAGGGGATTCGAAAACTGTTTTTT. Protein: CASSQVSGQGIRKLFF.

The rearrangement uses TRBV7-2 and TRBJ2-7, with 8 bases aligning to TRBD1. This CDR3 is 16 amino acids long. With 4 bases clipped from V and 1 base from J, the junction kept 9 bases outside the gene matches. Germline V gene sequence: CDR1 SGHTA, CDR2 FQGNSA. DNA for the CDR3: TGTGCCAGCAGCTCCACTAGAGACAGGGGATCCTACGAGCAGTACTTC. Its protein is CASSSTRDRGSYEQYF.

The CDR3 DNA sequence: TGTGCCAGCAGTTACCAAGACAGACGCAATCAGCCCCAGCATTTT. As protein: CASSYQDRRNQPQHF. The chain recombines TRBV6-2 or TRBV6-3 with TRBJ1-5; D may be TRBD1 (5 bases). This CDR3 region has 15 residues. V was cut by 2 bases and J by 2 bases, with 10 bases left in between. CDR1 is MNHEY and CDR2 is SVGEGT in the germline V gene.

This chain joins TRBV10-3 and TRBJ1-5; a weak D match, TRBD1 (5 bases). This CDR3 has 17 residues. CDR1 and CDR2 from the germline V gene are ENHRY and SYGVKD. V was pared by 0 bases and J by 4 bases, with 16 bases between. The DNA for the CDR3 is TGTGCCATCAGTGAGTCAATCCGGGGGGGATTGAATCAGCCCCAGCATTTT. Translation gives CAISESIRGGLNQPQHF.

The rearrangement joins TRBV27 to TRBJ1-1, with 7 bases aligning to TRBD1. Germline V gives CDR1 MNHEY, CDR2 SMNVEV (reference sequence). The CDR3 runs 16 residues. Trimming at V came to 5 bases and at J to 3 bases, leaving 12 bases not matched to a gene. The CDR3 spells CASSPNYRGDDTEAFF. The CDR3 bases are TGTGCCAGCAGTCCCAACTACAGGGGTGATGACACTGAAGCTTTCTTT.

The CDR3 region has the DNA TGTGCCAGCAGCTTACCGGGGTCCCTCTCTGGAAACACCATATATTTT. It yields the protein CASSLPGSLSGNTIYF. The genes are TRBV11-2 and TRBJ1-3; D uncertain. The CDR3 runs to 16 residues. The V end lost 2 bases, the J end lost 0 bases, and 11 bases lay between the germline ends. Germline values: CDR1 SGHAT, CDR2 FQNNGV.

The rearrangement links TRBV7-3 to TRBJ2-1; no clear D. V gave up 3 bases and J gave up 7 bases, with 4 bases separating them. Germline V lookup: CDR1 SGHTA, CDR2 FQGTGA. This CDR3 spans 11 amino acids. The CDR3 coding sequence is TGTGCCAGCAGCTTGCAGAATGAGCAGTTCTTC. Translation gives CASSLQNEQFF.

This sequence joins TRBV6-5 and TRBJ2-3; no reliable D call. Trimming removed 6 bases from V and 8 bases from J, with 21 bases in between. Germline V gene sequence: CDR1 MNHEY, CDR2 SVGAGI. The CDR3 is made up of 15 amino acids. The CDR3 DNA follows: TGTGCCAGCAGCCTCGGTGACATGCCGTCAGCTACGCAGTATTTT. Translation gives CASSLGDMPSATQYF.

The chain joins TRBV11-2 to TRBJ2-1, with 11 positions matching TRBD2. CDR1 and CDR2 (germline): SGHAT, FQNNGV. The V gene end was trimmed by 1 base and the J gene end by 0 bases; junction bases not matched to a gene: 2. The CDR3 spans 17 residues. The DNA for the CDR3 is TGTGCCAGCAGCTTAGGTACTAGCGGGAGCTCCTACAATGAGCAGTTCTTC. This gives the protein CASSLGTSGSSYNEQFF.

The gene calls are TRBV10-3 and TRBJ1-6, with a possible D match to TRBD1 (5 bases). Per the germline V gene, CDR1 is ENHRY and CDR2 is SYGVKD. V gave up 4 bases and J gave up 6 bases, with 10 bases separating them. CDR3 length: 14 residues. The CDR3 DNA is TGTGCCATCAGTGTGCAGGGAAGTAATTCACCCCTCCACTTT. Translating gives CAISVQGSNSPLHF.

This clone was observed a single time. The V and J genes are TRBV24-1 and TRBJ2-5; D perhaps matches TRBD1 (5 bases). This CDR3 has 12 amino acids. The V end was cut by 12 bases, the J end by 5 bases, with 15 bases between. Germline V lookup: CDR1 KGHDR, CDR2 SFDVKD. The CDR3: CASGQAGETQYF. The CDR3 region has the DNA TGTGCCTCAGGGCAGGCAGGGGAGACCCAGTACTTC.

V is TRBV5-1 and J is TRBJ2-5; D might be TRBD1 (7 bases). V lost 4 bases and J 1 base, leaving 14 bases between the germline ends. The germline CDR1 and CDR2 sequences are SGHRS and YFSETQ. CDR3 length: 15 residues. The CDR3 DNA follows: TGCGCCAGCAGCCCCGGCGGGGACAGCCAAGAGACCCAGTACTTC. Its protein product is CASSPGGDSQETQYF. The full variable domain, in which reference TRBV5-1 and TRBJ2-5 provide the parts outside the CDR3, is KAGVTQTPRYLIKTRGQQVTLSCSPISGHRSVSWYQQTPGQGLQFLFEYFSETQRNKGNFPGRFSGRQFSNSRSEMNVSTLELGDSALYLCASSPGGDSQETQYFGPGTRLLVL.

This chain joins TRBV2 and TRBJ2-3, with D maybe TRBD1 (5 bases). The V gene's germline CDR1 is SNHLY and CDR2 FYNNEI. Trimming took 10 bases from V and 5 from J, leaving 16 bases between them. This CDR3 is 13 amino acids long. CDR3 residues: CANNRQTLDTQYF. As DNA, the CDR3 is TGTGCCAACAACCGACAGACATTAGATACGCAGTATTTT.

The chain uses TRBV7-3 and TRBJ2-3; maybe TRBD2 (5 bases). This CDR3 region has 14 residues. Trimming removed 9 bases from V and 4 bases from J, with 17 bases in between. CDR1 and CDR2 from the germline V gene are SGHTA and FQGTGA. The CDR3 nucleotides are TGTGCCAGTCGGGGATACCCCTTCCCAGATACGCAGTATTTT. Translated: CASRGYPFPDTQYF. Full variable domain (remainder filled in from reference TRBV7-3 and TRBJ2-3): GAGVSQTPSNKVTEKGKYVELRCDPISGHTALYWYRQSLGQGPEFLIYFQGTGAADDSGLPNDRFFAVRPEGSVSTLKIQRTERGDSAVYLCASRGYPFPDTQYFGPGTRLTVL.

A few counts support this clone. The CDR3 protein is CASSSRGRNEQFF. CDR3 bases: TGTGCCAGCAGCTCAAGAGGTCGAAATGAGCAGTTCTTC. This chain links TRBV7-9 with TRBJ2-1; D remains ambiguous. With 4 bases removed from V and 7 bases from J, the gap between germline ends came to 11 bases. Per germline, CDR1 SEHNR and CDR2 FQNEAQ (reference sequence). This CDR3 has 13 residues.

This clone was picked up one time. The chain uses TRBV6-5 and TRBJ1-1; D unclear. CDR1 and CDR2 from the germline V gene are MNHEY and SVGAGI. The CDR3 extends over 12 amino acids. V was clipped by 6 bases and J by 7 bases, with 12 bases between them. The CDR3 DNA reads TGTGCCAGCAGGTGGCGGGTCCGTGAAGCTTTCTTT. It specifies CASRWRVREAFF.

V and J are TRBV4-2 and TRBJ1-2; no firm D call. This CDR3 comprises 15 residues. Germline CDR1 LGHNA, CDR2 YNFKEQ. V lost 5 bases to trimming and J lost 4 bases, with 17 bases between them. CDR3 residues: CASSGIEVGGYGYTF. For the CDR3, the DNA is TGTGCCAGCAGCGGCATCGAAGTAGGAGGCTATGGCTACACCTTC.

This chain uses TRBV6-6 with TRBJ1-2; the D is unclear. The CDR3 loop spans 11 amino acids. Trimming cost V 7 bases and J 4 bases, with 7 bases left between them. Germline CDR1 is MNHNY and CDR2 is SVGAGI (reference sequence). CDR3 nucleotides: TGTGCCAGCATGGAGGTCTATGGCTACACCTTC. It codes for CASMEVYGYTF.

This clone turned up a few times. The chain has TRBV7-8 and TRBJ1-1; the match to TRBD1 covers 11 bases. J lost 5 bases, V lost 4 bases, and 9 bases had no gene match. This CDR3 region has 16 residues. Germline CDR1 is SGHVS and CDR2 is FQNEAQ. The chain's CDR3 is CASSSLMGQGETEAFF. The CDR3 nucleotides read TGTGCCAGCAGCTCGCTTATGGGACAGGGGGAAACTGAAGCTTTCTTT.

The gene calls are TRBV6-2 or TRBV6-3 and TRBJ2-1; 13 nucleotides agree with TRBD2. Germline CDR1 and CDR2: MNHEY and SVGEGT. V was clipped by 6 bases and J by 10 bases; unmatched bases: 12. CDR3 size: 16 residues. The CDR3 sequence: CASSLTSGLAGEEQFF. The CDR3 region has the DNA TGTGCCAGCAGCCTCACCTCCGGACTAGCGGGAGAAGAGCAGTTCTTC.

This clone was found a few times. This rearrangement joins TRBV2 to TRBJ1-2; 10 nucleotides line up with TRBD1. Trimming took 3 bases from V and 6 from J; bases not matched to a gene: 7. The length of the CDR3 is 15 residues. CDR1 SNHLY and CDR2 FYNNEI come from the germline V gene. CDR3 sequence (DNA): TGTGCCAGCAGTGATAGCCGGGACAGGGGTGATGGCTACACCTTC. Translation gives CASSDSRDRGDGYTF.

The chain combines TRBV28 with TRBJ1-2; D might be TRBD1 (6 bases). Germline-derived CDR1 and CDR2 are MDHEN and SYDVKM. The CDR3 is 14 residues long. V was pared by 6 bases and J by 9 bases, with 20 bases between. For the CDR3, the DNA is TGTGCCAGCAGCCAAGGACAGAGAGAATCAAGCTACACCTTC. Amino acids: CASSQGQRESSYTF.

The chain links TRBV24-1 to TRBJ1-1, with 10 bases lining up with TRBD1. J lost 11 bases, V lost 6 bases, and 8 bases had no gene match. The CDR3 covers 13 residues. Germline assignment: CDR1 KGHDR and CDR2 SFDVKD. This CDR3 reads CATSMTGGVGAFF. Here the CDR3 DNA reads TGTGCCACCAGTATGACAGGGGGCGTTGGGGCTTTCTTT.

This clone was seen once. This CDR3 reads CASSQPGQGASPLHF. CDR3 sequence (DNA): TGTGCCAGCAGTCAACCGGGACAGGGGGCTTCACCCCTCCACTTT. The chain employs TRBV6-6 and TRBJ1-6; TRBD1 agrees at 12 bases. The germline V gene has CDR1 MNHNY and CDR2 SVGAGI (reference sequence). The CDR3 runs 15 residues. V lost 5 bases and J lost 9; bases outside the gene matches: 5.

This clone was detected only once. The J gene is TRBJ1-3, the V gene TRBV28, with D possibly matching TRBD1 (6 bases). V was clipped by 8 bases and J by 0 bases, with 11 bases between them. The CDR3 has 14 amino acids. Germline-derived CDR1 and CDR2 are MDHEN and SYDVKM. The CDR3 DNA reads as TGTGCCAGCGACAGGACCAACTCTGGAAACACCATATATTTT. Amino acid sequence: CASDRTNSGNTIYF.

The gene calls are TRBV28 and TRBJ2-7, with a tentative D call TRBD1 (6 bases). Trimming stripped 4 bases from V and 0 bases from J, with 13 bases between. Per the germline V gene, CDR1 is MDHEN and CDR2 is SYDVKM. There are 15 residues in the CDR3. This CDR3 reads CASSSPGHHSYEQYF. In DNA form, the CDR3 reads TGTGCCAGCAGTTCTCCGGGACACCACTCCTACGAGCAGTACTTC.

This clone was seen only once. The gene calls are TRBV29-1 and TRBJ2-7; tentatively, D is TRBD1 (6 bases). From germline, CDR1 is SQVTM and CDR2 ANQGSEA. CDR3 size: 14 residues. Trimming took 7 bases from V and 6 from J, leaving 22 bases between them. The CDR3 loop reads CSATTGTRGAEQYF. The CDR3 DNA is TGCAGCGCCACGACCGGGACACGGGGAGCCGAGCAGTACTTC.